The next 21 T cell receptor beta chains were all read from a single sample in a study of cytomegalovirus exposure and HLA in healthy donors. Amplification used 60 Vbeta primers and 13 Jbeta primers. The assay was immunoSEQ multiplex PCR, and TCRdb's table has in-frame clones only and misses some. The sample consists of around 160,000 clones, 60% to 80% of them appearing once. Specimen: PBMCs. These receptors all come from a man aged 45-60 years in good health and CMV-seropositive.

This clone appeared a single time. The genes are TRBV7-8 and TRBJ2-1; perhaps TRBD2 as D (6 bases). Trimming stripped 4 bases from V and 0 bases from J, with 10 bases between. CDR3 size: 15 residues. CDR1 and CDR2 from the germline V gene are SGHVS and FQNEAQ. CDR3 region: CASSSVGGSYNEQFF. The CDR3 DNA sequence: TGTGCCAGCAGCTCCGTGGGGGGCTCCTACAATGAGCAGTTCTTC.

The chain carries TRBV30 and TRBJ1-5; 10 bases are a match to TRBD1. The CDR3 spans 15 residues. V lost 2 bases to trimming and J lost 6 bases; unmatched junction nucleotides: 7. The germline gives CDR1 GTSNPN, CDR2 SVGIG (reference sequence). CDR3 in amino acids: CAWSSGTGVGQPQHF. In DNA, the CDR3 is TGTGCCTGGAGTTCAGGGACAGGGGTAGGTCAGCCCCAGCATTTT.

The genes are TRBV7-6 and TRBJ1-4; TRBD1 aligns across 9 bases. The CDR3 loop spans 15 amino acids. After removal of 4 bases from V and 7 bases from J, the junction contained 7 bases not matched to a gene. The V gene's germline CDR1 is SGHVS and CDR2 FNYEAQ. The CDR3 DNA reads TGTGCCAGCAGCTCCTGGACAGGGGAGGGTGAAAAACTGTTTTTT. Its translation: CASSSWTGEGEKLFF.

The chain combines TRBV6-5 with TRBJ1-2, with a tentative D call TRBD1 (6 bases). Germline CDR1 and CDR2: MNHEY and SVGAGI. The ends were cut back, 2 bases at V and 4 bases at J, with 14 bases in the middle. The CDR3 sequence is 15 residues long. CDR3 sequence reads: CASSYQGQQFYGYTF. The CDR3 DNA reads TGTGCCAGCAGTTACCAAGGACAGCAATTCTATGGCTACACCTTC.

The rearrangement uses TRBV18 and TRBJ2-1; D gene ambiguous. Trimming pared 6 bases from V and 8 bases from J, leaving 17 bases between. Germline CDR1 KGHSH, CDR2 LQKENI. The CDR3 covers 14 residues. For the CDR3, the DNA is TGTGCCAGCTCCCAGGAAGGATACTTCGATGAGCAGTTCTTC. Its translation is CASSQEGYFDEQFF.

Remarks on this clone: At one of its ends the junction is not consistent with the germline gene, which may arise from a read error. The chain combines TRBV4-3 with TRBJ2-7, with D uncertain. The CDR3 spans 13 residues. Germline CDR1 is LGHNA and CDR2 is YSLEER. CDR3 loop: CTSSQDVAYEQYF. The CDR3 DNA reads TGCACCAGCAGCCAAGACGTTGCCTACGAGCAGTACTTC.

The chain uses TRBV6-6 and TRBJ2-7; 7 bases match TRBD1. With V trimmed by 5 bases and J by 5 bases, 9 bases remained unmatched. The CDR3 sequence is 14 residues long. CDR1 and CDR2 from the germline V gene are MNHNY and SVGAGI (reference sequence). The CDR3: CASSHPPGQNEQYF. Here the CDR3 DNA reads TGTGCCAGCAGTCACCCCCCGGGACAGAACGAGCAGTACTTC.

A few counts support this clone. In DNA, the CDR3 is TGTGCCAGTAGTATCGACAGGGCACGAAACACCATATATTTT. Its protein is CASSIDRARNTIYF. The J gene is TRBJ1-3, the V gene TRBV19, with TRBD1 identical over 7 bases. The CDR3 contains 14 residues. CDR1 is LNHDA, CDR2 SQIVND, per germline (reference sequence). V gave up 3 bases and J gave up 5 bases; unmatched junction bases: 4.

This chain connects TRBV7-9 to TRBJ1-3; 11 nucleotides agree with TRBD1. The CDR3 is 17 amino acids. The V gene end was trimmed by 5 bases and the J gene end by 1 base; junction bases not matched to a gene: 7. Looked up from germline, CDR1 is SEHNR and CDR2 is FQNEAQ (reference sequence). CDR3 nucleotide sequence: TGTGCCAGCAGCGCCGGACAGGGGGCAATGTCTGGAAACACCATATATTTT. It yields the protein CASSAGQGAMSGNTIYF. The variable domain in full, completed from reference TRBV7-9 and TRBJ1-3, reads DTGVSQNPRHKITKRGQNVTFRCDPISEHNRLYWYRQTLGQGPEFLTYFQNEAQLEKSRLLSDRFSAERPKGSFSTLEIQRTEQGDSAMYLCASSAGQGAMSGNTIYFGEGSWLTVV.

The CDR3 region has the DNA TGTGCCAGCAGCTTATCCGGAGAGGCAGATACGCAGTATTTT. Amino acids: CASSLSGEADTQYF. The chain uses TRBV7-2 and TRBJ2-3, with unresolved D. The V gene lost 2 bases and the J gene lost 4 bases, with 10 bases spanning the gap. This CDR3 has 14 amino acids. The germline V gene has CDR1 SGHTA and CDR2 FQGNSA.

This rearrangement joins TRBV7-2 to TRBJ2-3; D call uncertain. Germline V gene data show CDR1 as SGHTA and CDR2 as FQGNSA. V was cut by 4 bases and J by 8 bases, with 7 bases left in between. The CDR3 totals 11 residues. Here the CDR3 reads CASSSLVTQYF. The CDR3 nucleotides read TGTGCCAGCAGCTCCCTCGTTACGCAGTATTTT.

V is TRBV13 and J is TRBJ1-3; D is unclear. Germline V CDR1 and CDR2: PRHDT, FYEKMQ (reference sequence). The CDR3 runs 15 residues. Deletions cut 3 bases from V and 1 base from J, with 10 bases between. CDR3 nucleotides: TGTGCCAGCAGCTTCGGGAGGAGGTCTGGAAACACCATATATTTT. It is translated as CASSFGRRSGNTIYF.

V usage is TRBV5-1 and J usage is TRBJ2-3; TRBD2 matches 11 bases. CDR1 and CDR2 from the germline V gene are SGHRS and YFSETQ. The CDR3 contains 18 residues. The V gene end was trimmed by 0 bases and the J gene end by 5 bases; junction bases not matched to a gene: 11. The CDR3 region has the DNA TGCGCCAGCAGCTTGGACCTTTCACTAGCGGGGGCAGGAGATACGCAGTATTTT. Amino acid sequence: CASSLDLSLAGAGDTQYF.

This clone was counted a few times. This chain joins TRBV27 and TRBJ2-7, with 14 bases that match TRBD2. Germline CDR1 and CDR2: MNHEY and SMNVEV (reference sequence). The CDR3 totals 15 residues. Trimming removed 7 bases from V and 5 bases from J; junction bases left unmatched: 7. The CDR3 DNA sequence: TGTGCCAGCAAGACTAGCGGGGGGGCCGGGAACGAGCAGTACTTC. This translates into CASKTSGGAGNEQYF.

The chain carries TRBV6-1 and TRBJ1-2, with TRBD1 matching over 8 bases. Unmatched junction bases numbered 6, after V lost 8 bases and J lost 4 bases. The germline V gene has CDR1 MNHNS and CDR2 SASEGT. The CDR3 extends over 13 amino acids. The CDR3 DNA follows: TGTGCCAGCCGGGACAGGTTCCTCTATGGCTACACCTTC. Protein product: CASRDRFLYGYTF.

The chain couples TRBV2 to TRBJ1-2, with 9 bases aligning to TRBD1. The V gene's germline CDR1 is SNHLY and CDR2 FYNNEI. The length of the CDR3 is 13 residues. The ends lost 7 bases at V and 1 base at J; junction bases unmatched: 1. CDR3 nucleotide sequence: TGTGCCAGCACGACAGGGGGTAACTATGGCTACACCTTC. Encoded protein: CASTTGGNYGYTF. Full variable domain (missing parts from reference TRBV2 and TRBJ1-2): EPEVTQTPSHQVTQMGQEVILRCVPISNHLYFYWYRQILGQKVEFLVSFYNNEISEKSEIFDDQFSVERPDGSNFTLKIRSTKLEDSAMYFCASTTGGNYGYTFGSGTRLTVV.

This chain links TRBV23-1 with TRBJ2-2; TRBD1 aligns across 7 bases. TRBV23-1 is an ORF, with its function uncertain. The CDR3 sequence is 16 residues long. Unmatched junction bases numbered 9, after V lost 2 bases and J lost 6 bases. In nucleotides, the CDR3 is TGCGCCAGCAGTCAAGAGCAGGGACAGATTTCCGGGGAGCTGTTTTTT. This codes for CASSQEQGQISGELFF.

The chain joins TRBV2 to TRBJ2-7; D is perhaps TRBD1 (6 bases). V was shortened by 5 bases and J by 2 bases, with 7 bases between the two germline ends. This CDR3 contains 12 residues. CDR1 is SNHLY, CDR2 FYNNEI, per germline. The CDR3 DNA follows: TGTGCCAGCAGTAGGACAGCCTACGAGCAGTACTTC. Its protein is CASSRTAYEQYF.

Of note for this clone: The same CDR3 can be traced to other DNA sequences in this sample. The gene calls are TRBV4-3 and TRBJ2-6; the D gene is possibly TRBD2 (7 bases). The CDR3 sequence is 16 residues long. The V end lost 4 bases, the J end lost 0 bases, and 10 bases lay between the germline ends. From germline, CDR1 is LGHNA and CDR2 YSLEER. CDR3 sequence: CASSRAGASGANVLTF. The DNA for the CDR3 is TGCGCCAGCAGCCGGGCGGGGGCCTCTGGGGCCAACGTCCTGACTTTC.

The chain is built from TRBV7-6 and TRBJ2-2, with D tentatively TRBD1 (5 bases). Between the trimmed V and J ends, which lost 5 bases and 5 bases, there was a span of 9 bases. The germline V gene encodes CDR1 SGHVS and CDR2 FNYEAQ. The CDR3 covers 13 residues. CDR3 in DNA: TGTGCCAGCAGCGGAGACAGTACCGGGGAGCTGTTTTTT. Protein: CASSGDSTGELFF. The variable domain in full, completed from reference TRBV7-6 and TRBJ2-2, reads GAGVSQSPRYKVTKRGQDVALRCDPISGHVSLYWYRQALGQGPEFLTYFNYEAQQDKSGLPNDRFSAERPEGSISTLTIQRTEQRDSAMYRCASSGDSTGELFFGEGSRLTVL.

The chain carries TRBV27 and TRBJ1-1; D gene unclear. The germline V gene encodes CDR1 MNHEY and CDR2 SMNVEV (reference sequence). Deletions cut 3 bases from V and 0 bases from J, with 14 bases between. There are 16 residues in the CDR3. CDR3 in DNA: TGTGCCAGCAGTTTTAGCCGTAGACGGATGAACACTGAAGCTTTCTTT. Amino acids: CASSFSRRRMNTEAFF.